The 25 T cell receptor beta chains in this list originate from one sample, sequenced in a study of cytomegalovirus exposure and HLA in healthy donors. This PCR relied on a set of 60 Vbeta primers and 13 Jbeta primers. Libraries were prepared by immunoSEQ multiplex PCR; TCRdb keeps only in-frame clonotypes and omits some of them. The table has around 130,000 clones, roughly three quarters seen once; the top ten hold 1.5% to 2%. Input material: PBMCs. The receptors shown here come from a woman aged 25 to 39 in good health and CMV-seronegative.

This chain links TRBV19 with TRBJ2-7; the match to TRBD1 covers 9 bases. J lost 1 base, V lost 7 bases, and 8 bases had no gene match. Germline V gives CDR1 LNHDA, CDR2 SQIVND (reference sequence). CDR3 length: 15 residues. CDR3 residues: CASTTTGGPSYEQYF. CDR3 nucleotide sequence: TGTGCCAGTACCACCACAGGGGGCCCTTCCTACGAGCAGTACTTC.

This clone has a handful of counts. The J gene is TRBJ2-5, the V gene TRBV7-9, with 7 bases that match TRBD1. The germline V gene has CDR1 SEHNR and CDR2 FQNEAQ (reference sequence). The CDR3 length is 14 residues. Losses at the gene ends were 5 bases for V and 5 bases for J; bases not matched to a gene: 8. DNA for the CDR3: TGTGCCAGCAGCCCGGAAGGGGGCCAGGAGACCCAGTACTTC. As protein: CASSPEGGQETQYF.

CDR3 residues: CASSIQGYNQPQHF. CDR3 nucleotides: TGTGCCAGTAGTATCCAGGGCTACAATCAGCCCCAGCATTTT. This chain links TRBV19 with TRBJ1-5, with D perhaps matching TRBD1 (5 bases). Trimming removed 3 bases from V and 3 bases from J, with 9 bases in between. Germline V CDR1 and CDR2: LNHDA, SQIVND (reference sequence). The CDR3 sequence is 14 residues long.

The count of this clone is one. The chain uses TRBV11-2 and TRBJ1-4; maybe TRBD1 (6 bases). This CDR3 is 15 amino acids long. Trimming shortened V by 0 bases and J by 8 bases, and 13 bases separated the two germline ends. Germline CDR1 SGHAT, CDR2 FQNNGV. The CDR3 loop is CASSLEPGAREKLFF. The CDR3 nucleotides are TGTGCCAGCAGCTTAGAACCAGGGGCGCGAGAAAAACTGTTTTTT.

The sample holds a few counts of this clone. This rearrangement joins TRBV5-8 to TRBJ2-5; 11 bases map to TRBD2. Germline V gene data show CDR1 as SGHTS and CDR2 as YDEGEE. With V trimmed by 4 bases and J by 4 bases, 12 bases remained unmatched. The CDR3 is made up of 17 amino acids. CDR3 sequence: CASSPGTSGIPGETQYF. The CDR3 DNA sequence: TGTGCCAGCAGCCCAGGGACTAGCGGAATACCGGGAGAGACCCAGTACTTC.

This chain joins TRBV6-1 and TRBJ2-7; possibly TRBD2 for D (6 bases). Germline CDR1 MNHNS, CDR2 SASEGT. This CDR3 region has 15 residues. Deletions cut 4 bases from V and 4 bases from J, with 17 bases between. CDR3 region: CASSVVAGRGYEQYF. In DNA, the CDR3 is TGTGCCAGCAGTGTCGTGGCCGGGCGGGGATACGAGCAGTACTTC.

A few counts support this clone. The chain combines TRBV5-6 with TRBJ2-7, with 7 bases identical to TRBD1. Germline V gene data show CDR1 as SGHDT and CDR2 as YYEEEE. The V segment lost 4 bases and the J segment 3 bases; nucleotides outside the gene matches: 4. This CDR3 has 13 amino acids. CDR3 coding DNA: TGTGCCAGCAGCGCCCGGGACAGCTACGAGCAGTACTTC. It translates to CASSARDSYEQYF.

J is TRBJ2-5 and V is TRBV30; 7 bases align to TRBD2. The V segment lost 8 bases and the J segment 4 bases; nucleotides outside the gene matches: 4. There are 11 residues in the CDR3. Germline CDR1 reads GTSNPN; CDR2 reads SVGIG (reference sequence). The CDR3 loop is CAGGGGETQYF. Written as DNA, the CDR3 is TGTGCCGGGGGGGGAGGAGAGACCCAGTACTTC.

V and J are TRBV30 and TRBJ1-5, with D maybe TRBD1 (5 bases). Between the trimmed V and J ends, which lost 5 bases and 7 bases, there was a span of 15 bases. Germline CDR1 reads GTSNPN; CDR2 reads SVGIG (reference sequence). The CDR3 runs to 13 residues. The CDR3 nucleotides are TGTGCCTGGGCGCAGACAAGGGGCCAGCCCCAGCATTTT. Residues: CAWAQTRGQPQHF. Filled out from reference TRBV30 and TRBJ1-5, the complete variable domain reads SQTIHQWPATLVQPVGSPLSLECTVEGTSNPNLYWYRQAAGRGLQLLFYSVGIGQISSEVPQNLSASRPQDRQFILSSKKLLLSDSGFYLCAWAQTRGQPQHFGDGTRLSIL.

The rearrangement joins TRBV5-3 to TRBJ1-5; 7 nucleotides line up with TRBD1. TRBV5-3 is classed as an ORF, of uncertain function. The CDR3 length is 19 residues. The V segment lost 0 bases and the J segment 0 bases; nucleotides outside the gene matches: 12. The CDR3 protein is CARSLDLRDSTISNQPQHF. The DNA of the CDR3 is TGTGCCAGAAGCTTGGATCTCCGGGACAGCACTATTAGCAATCAGCCCCAGCATTTT.

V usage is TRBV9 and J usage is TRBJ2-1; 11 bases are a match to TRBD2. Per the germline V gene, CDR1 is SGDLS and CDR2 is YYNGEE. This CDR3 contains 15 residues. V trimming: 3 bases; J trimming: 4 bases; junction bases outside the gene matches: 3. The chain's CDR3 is CASSATSGTYNEQFF. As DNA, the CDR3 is TGTGCCAGCAGCGCGACTAGCGGGACGTACAATGAGCAGTTCTTC.

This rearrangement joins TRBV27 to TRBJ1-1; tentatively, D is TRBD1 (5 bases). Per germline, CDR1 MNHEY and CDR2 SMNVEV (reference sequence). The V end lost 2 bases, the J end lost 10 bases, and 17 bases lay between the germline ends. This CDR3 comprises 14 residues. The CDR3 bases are TGTGCCAGCAGTTTAGGAGGGACGGCTTTAGGAGCTTTCTTT. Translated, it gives CASSLGGTALGAFF.

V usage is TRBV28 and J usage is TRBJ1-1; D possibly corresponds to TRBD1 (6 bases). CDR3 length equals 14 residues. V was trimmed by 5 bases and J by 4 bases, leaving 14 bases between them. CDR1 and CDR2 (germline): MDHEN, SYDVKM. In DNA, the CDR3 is TGTGCCAGCAGTAAAGGGGGAAGGGGCACTGAAGCTTTCTTT. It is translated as CASSKGGRGTEAFF.

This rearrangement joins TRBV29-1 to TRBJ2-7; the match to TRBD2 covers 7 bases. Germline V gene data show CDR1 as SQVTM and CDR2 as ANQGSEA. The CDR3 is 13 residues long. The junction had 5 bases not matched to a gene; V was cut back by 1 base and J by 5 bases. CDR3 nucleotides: TGCAGCGTTGAAGCCCCGAGCGGGAACGAGCAGTACTTC. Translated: CSVEAPSGNEQYF.

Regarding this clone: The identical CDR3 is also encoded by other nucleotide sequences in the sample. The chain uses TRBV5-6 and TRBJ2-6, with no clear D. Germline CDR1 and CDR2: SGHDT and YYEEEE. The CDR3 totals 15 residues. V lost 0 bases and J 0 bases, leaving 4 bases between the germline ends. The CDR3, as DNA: TGTGCCAGCAGCTTGGGCAGCTCTGGGGCCAACGTCCTGACTTTC. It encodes CASSLGSSGANVLTF.

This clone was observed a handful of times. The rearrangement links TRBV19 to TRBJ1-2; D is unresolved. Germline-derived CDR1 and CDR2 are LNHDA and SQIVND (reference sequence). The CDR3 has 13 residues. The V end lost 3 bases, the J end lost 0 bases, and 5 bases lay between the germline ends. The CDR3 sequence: CASSIRANYGYTF. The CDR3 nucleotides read TGTGCCAGTAGTATTCGGGCTAACTATGGCTACACCTTC.

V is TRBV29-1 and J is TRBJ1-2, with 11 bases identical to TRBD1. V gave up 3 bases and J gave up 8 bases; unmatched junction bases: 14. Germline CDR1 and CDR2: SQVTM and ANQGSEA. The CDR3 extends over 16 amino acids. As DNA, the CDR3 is TGCAGCGTTGAGGAGGCGGGGACAGGGGGATGGCGAGGCTACACCTTC. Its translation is CSVEEAGTGGWRGYTF.

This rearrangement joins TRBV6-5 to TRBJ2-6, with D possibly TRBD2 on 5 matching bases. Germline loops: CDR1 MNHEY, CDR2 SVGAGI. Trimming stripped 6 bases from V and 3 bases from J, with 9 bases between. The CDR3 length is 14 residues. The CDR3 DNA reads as TGTGCCAGCAGACTCGGGGTTGGGGCCAACGTCCTGACTTTC. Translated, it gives CASRLGVGANVLTF.

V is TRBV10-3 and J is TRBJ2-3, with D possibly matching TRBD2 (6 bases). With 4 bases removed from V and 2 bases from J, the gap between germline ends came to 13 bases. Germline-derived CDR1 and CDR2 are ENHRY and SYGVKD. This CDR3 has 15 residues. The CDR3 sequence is CAISGAGTYTDTQYF. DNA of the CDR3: TGTGCCATCAGTGGGGCGGGAACATACACAGATACGCAGTATTTT.

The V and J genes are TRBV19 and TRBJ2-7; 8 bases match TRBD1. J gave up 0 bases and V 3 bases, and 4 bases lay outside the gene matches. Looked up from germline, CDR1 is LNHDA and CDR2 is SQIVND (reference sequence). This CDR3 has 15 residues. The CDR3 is CASSIRTGNSYEQYF. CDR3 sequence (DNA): TGTGCCAGTAGTATCCGGACAGGGAACTCCTACGAGCAGTACTTC.

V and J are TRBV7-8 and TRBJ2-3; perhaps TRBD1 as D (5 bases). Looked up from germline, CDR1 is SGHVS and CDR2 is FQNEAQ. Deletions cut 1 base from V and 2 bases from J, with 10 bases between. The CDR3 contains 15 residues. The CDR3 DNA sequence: TGTGCCAGCAGCTTAGGAGACAGTGCCACAGATACGCAGTATTTT. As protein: CASSLGDSATDTQYF.

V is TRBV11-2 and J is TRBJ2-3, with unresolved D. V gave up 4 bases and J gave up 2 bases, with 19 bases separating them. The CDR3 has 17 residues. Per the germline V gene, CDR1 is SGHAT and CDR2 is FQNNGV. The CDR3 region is CASSSAVGEKDTDTQYF. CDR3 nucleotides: TGTGCCAGCAGCTCCGCCGTGGGCGAGAAGGACACAGATACGCAGTATTTT.

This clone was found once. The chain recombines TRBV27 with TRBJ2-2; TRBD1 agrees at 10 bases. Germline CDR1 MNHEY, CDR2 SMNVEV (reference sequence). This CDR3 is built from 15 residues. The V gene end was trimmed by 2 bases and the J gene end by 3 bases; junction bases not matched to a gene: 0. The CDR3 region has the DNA TGTGCCAGCAGTTTAGGGACAGGGGACACCGGGGAGCTGTTTTTT. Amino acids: CASSLGTGDTGELFF.

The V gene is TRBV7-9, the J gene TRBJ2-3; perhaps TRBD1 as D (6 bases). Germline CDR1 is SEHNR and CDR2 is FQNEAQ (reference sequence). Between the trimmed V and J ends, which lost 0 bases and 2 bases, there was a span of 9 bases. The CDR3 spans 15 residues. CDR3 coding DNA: TGTGCCAGCAGCTTAGCCGGGACACCCACAGATACGCAGTATTTT. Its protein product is CASSLAGTPTDTQYF.

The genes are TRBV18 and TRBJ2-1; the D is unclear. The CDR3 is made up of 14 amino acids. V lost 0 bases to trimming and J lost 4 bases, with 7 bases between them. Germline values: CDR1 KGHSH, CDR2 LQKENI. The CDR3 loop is CASSPPLPYNEQFF. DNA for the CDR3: TGTGCCAGCTCACCACCCCTTCCGTACAATGAGCAGTTCTTC.